This TCR beta chain was retrieved from a study of cytomegalovirus exposure and HLA in healthy donors. Overall study context: In terms of ancestry, the Caucasian-associated cluster contained 75% to 90% of the approximately 420 genotyped donors. Findings and caveats of the study: Later analysis showed most CMV-associated TCR beta chains appearing HLA-restricted. Presence/absence analyses rested on an assumption that sequencing depth was roughly uniform across donors. Beyond CMV serostatus, there was no information to go on about immune exposure.

On this clone itself: Its target is not known.

The study ran its PCR with 60 Vbeta and 13 Jbeta primers. Data came from immunoSEQ multiplex PCR; TCRdb stores just in-frame clones and leaves some out. The sample contains about 110,000 clones, about 80% of which appear only once. V lost 4 bases and J lost 4; bases outside the gene matches: 9. Germline-derived CDR1 and CDR2 are SGHRS and YFSETQ. This CDR3 region has 15 residues. Sequencing used PBMCs. This TCR derives from a woman in her forties or fifties in good health and CMV-seropositive. V and J are TRBV5-1 and TRBJ1-1; 8 nucleotides match TRBD1. CDR3 in DNA: TGCGCCAGCAGCCCCGGACAGGGTAGGAGCACTGAAGCTTTCTTT. Protein product: CASSPGQGRSTEAFF.